The 23 T cell receptor beta chains below were found in one sample sequenced in a study of shared clonotypes between healthy human individuals. Sequenced by immunoSEQ multiplex PCR; TCRdb stores in-frame clones only, minus some. The table lists over 950,000 clones, roughly 80% of them singletons. The specimen sequenced was memory CD4+ T cells from PBMCs. Regarding subset: CD45RA-negative fraction. These receptors were collected from a man between 18 and 29 years old in good health. Some clones in this sample may be carry-over from other donors' samples.

Concerning this clone itself: Since a much larger clone is just one base distant, this may be a read error. The V call is TRBV28, the J call TRBJ2-7; 11 positions match TRBD2. V shed 5 bases, J shed 4 bases, and the junction held 4 bases outside the gene matches. This CDR3 has 14 amino acids. CDR1 is MDHEN and CDR2 is SYDVKM in the germline V gene. In nucleotides, the CDR3 is TGTGCCAGCAGTGCCGGGACTAGCGGATACGAGCAGTACTTC. It translates to CASSAGTSGYEQYF. Variable domain in full (rest from reference TRBV28 and TRBJ2-7): DVKVTQSSRYLVKRTGEKVFLECVQDMDHENMFWYRQDPGLGLRLIYFSYDVKMKEKGDIPEGYSVSREKKERFSLILESASTNQTSMYLCASSAGTSGYEQYFGPGTRLTVT.

The gene calls are TRBV2 and TRBJ2-1; weak D call: TRBD1 (5 bases). The V end lost 7 bases, the J end lost 1 base, and 14 bases lay between the germline ends. Germline V gene data show CDR1 as SNHLY and CDR2 as FYNNEI. This CDR3 has 15 residues. As DNA, the CDR3 is TGTGCCAGCACCTTGGGGCTCCTGTCCTACAATGAGCAGTTCTTC. Translating gives CASTLGLLSYNEQFF.

The chain links TRBV5-1 to TRBJ2-5, with a tentative D call TRBD2 (5 bases). The V gene lost 6 bases and the J gene lost 2 bases, with 8 bases spanning the gap. The germline gives CDR1 SGHRS, CDR2 YFSETQ. The CDR3 is made up of 12 amino acids. CDR3 loop: CASTGVQETQYF. The CDR3 DNA reads as TGCGCCAGCACCGGGGTACAAGAGACCCAGTACTTC.

This clone is a singleton in its sample. This may come from a read error, since a much larger clone is one base off. This chain uses TRBV7-2 with TRBJ1-1, with D unclear. The CDR3 runs to 13 residues. V shed 0 bases and J shed 3 bases, with 5 bases lying between them. Germline V gene sequence: CDR1 SGHTA, CDR2 FQGNSA. The CDR3 coding sequence is TGTGCCAGCAGCTTAGCCTGGGACACTGAAGCTTTCTTT. Protein product: CASSLAWDTEAFF. The complete variable domain, with remaining parts taken from reference TRBV7-2 and TRBJ1-1, reads GAGVSQSPSNKVTEKGKDVELRCDPISGHTALYWYRQSLGQGLEFLIYFQGNSAPDKSGLPSDRFSAERTGGSVSTLTIQRTQQEDSAVYLCASSLAWDTEAFFGQGTRLTVV.

The chain recombines TRBV5-5 with TRBJ2-1, with D uncertain. The length of the CDR3 is 15 residues. The germline V gene encodes CDR1 SGHKS and CDR2 YYEKEE (reference sequence). V shed 4 bases and J shed 0 bases, with 11 bases lying between them. The CDR3 bases are TGTGCCAGCAGCCCGTTGACCAGCTCCTACAATGAGCAGTTCTTC. Amino acids: CASSPLTSSYNEQFF. The full variable domain, its missing parts supplied by reference TRBV5-5 and TRBJ2-1, is DAGVTQSPTHLIKTRGQQVTLRCSPISGHKSVSWYQQVLGQGPQFIFQYYEKEERGRGNFPDRFSARQFPNYSSELNVNALLLGDSALYLCASSPLTSSYNEQFFGPGTRLTVL.

The chain employs TRBV25-1 and TRBJ2-1; TRBD1 matches at 8 bases. The germline CDR1 and CDR2 sequences are MGHDK and SYGVNS. The CDR3 has 14 residues. The ends lost 2 bases at V and 8 bases at J; junction bases unmatched: 5. CDR3 residues: CASSEQGARDEQFF. The CDR3 coding sequence is TGTGCCAGCAGTGAACAGGGGGCGCGGGATGAGCAGTTCTTC.

V and J are TRBV7-9 and TRBJ2-3; possibly TRBD2 for D (6 bases). The CDR3 is made up of 15 amino acids. Germline CDR1 is SEHNR and CDR2 is FQNEAQ (reference sequence). V gave up 6 bases and J gave up 3 bases, with 16 bases separating them. The CDR3 is CASSQAGSPTDTQYF. The CDR3 DNA sequence: TGTGCCAGCAGTCAGGCCGGGAGCCCAACAGATACGCAGTATTTT.

This rearrangement joins TRBV6-1 to TRBJ1-1; D possibly corresponds to TRBD1 (5 bases). The CDR3 is 15 amino acids. CDR1 and CDR2 (germline): MNHNS, SASEGT. Trimming pared 2 bases from V and 0 bases from J, leaving 10 bases between. This chain's CDR3 is CASSELPGLNTEAFF. CDR3 coding DNA: TGTGCCAGCAGTGAACTCCCGGGACTGAACACTGAAGCTTTCTTT.

The chain employs TRBV6-6 and TRBJ1-1, with 7 bases aligning to TRBD1. The trim removed 6 bases at V and 7 bases at J, leaving 14 bases unmatched. This CDR3 spans 15 amino acids. Looked up from germline, CDR1 is MNHNY and CDR2 is SVGAGI (reference sequence). In DNA, the CDR3 is TGTGCCAGCAGCCACAGACGGCAGGGGGAGAGTGAAGCTTTCTTT. Translation: CASSHRRQGESEAFF.

In this sample, this clone turned up once. V is TRBV4-1 and J is TRBJ2-7; D remains unclear. Per the germline V gene, CDR1 is MGHRA and CDR2 is YSYEKL. Trimming left V 0 bases short and J 0 bases short, with 12 bases between. The CDR3 length is 16 residues. The CDR3 region is CASSQDSSQFSYEQYF. The CDR3 nucleotides are TGCGCCAGCAGCCAAGATAGTAGCCAGTTCTCCTACGAGCAGTACTTC.

J is TRBJ2-1 and V is TRBV10-3; 7 bases agree with TRBD1. There are 13 residues in the CDR3. V trimming: 10 bases; J trimming: 0 bases; junction bases outside the gene matches: 3. Germline V lookup: CDR1 ENHRY, CDR2 SYGVKD. CDR3 amino acids: CATRDSSYNEQFF. The CDR3 bases are TGTGCCACAAGGGACAGCTCCTACAATGAGCAGTTCTTC.

This clone was seen at least ten times. This sample includes further DNA sequences coding for the same CDR3. The chain couples TRBV7-2 to TRBJ1-1; no reliable D call. The germline CDR1 and CDR2 sequences are SGHTA and FQGNSA. The CDR3 runs to 14 residues. Trimming shortened V by 1 base and J by 0 bases, and 6 bases separated the two germline ends. CDR3 bases: TGTGCCAGCAGCTTAGTCGGTTTGAACACTGAAGCTTTCTTT. It codes for CASSLVGLNTEAFF.

V usage is TRBV7-6 and J usage is TRBJ2-3; TRBD2 agrees at 13 bases. Trimming cost V 5 bases and J 6 bases; bases outside gene matches: 8. CDR1 is SGHVS, CDR2 FNYEAQ, per germline. The CDR3 length is 16 residues. This chain's CDR3 is CASSRLAGGSGDTQYF. As DNA, the CDR3 is TGTGCCAGCAGCAGACTAGCGGGAGGATCTGGGGATACGCAGTATTTT.

The chain links TRBV7-6 to TRBJ2-3, with no clear D. This CDR3 contains 16 residues. The germline CDR1 and CDR2 sequences are SGHVS and FNYEAQ. V lost 3 bases to trimming and J lost 6 bases, with 19 bases between them. This chain's CDR3 is CASSLFRDAGMDTQYF. The CDR3 nucleotides are TGTGCCAGCAGCTTGTTTCGCGACGCTGGGATGGATACGCAGTATTTT.

The CDR3 sequence is CSVRSQGNEQFF. CDR3 coding DNA: TGCAGCGTTAGGAGTCAGGGGAATGAGCAGTTCTTC. V usage is TRBV29-1 and J usage is TRBJ2-1; possible D gene TRBD1, 6 bases. Deletions cut 5 bases from V and 7 bases from J, with 12 bases between. Looked up from germline, CDR1 is SQVTM and CDR2 is ANQGSEA. This CDR3 has 12 amino acids.

This clone turned up a few times. The V and J genes are TRBV4-1 and TRBJ1-1; weak D call: TRBD1 (6 bases). The germline V and J ends were trimmed by 2 bases and 8 bases, with 30 bases remaining between them. Germline V CDR1 and CDR2: MGHRA, YSYEKL. The CDR3 is 19 amino acids. The CDR3 sequence is CASSQPTQTTGRRIREAFF. The CDR3 DNA sequence: TGCGCCAGCAGCCAACCAACGCAGACGACAGGTAGACGAATCCGGGAAGCTTTCTTT.

The V call is TRBV19, the J call TRBJ2-6, with TRBD2 as a possible D gene (5 bases). V was shortened by 1 base and J by 1 base, with 14 bases between the two germline ends. The CDR3 has 18 amino acids. Germline loops: CDR1 LNHDA, CDR2 SQIVND (reference sequence). CDR3 loop: CASSIVRLRDSGANVLTF. The CDR3 coding sequence is TGTGCCAGTAGTATAGTAAGGTTACGGGATTCTGGGGCCAACGTCCTGACTTTC.

The chain has TRBV7-3 and TRBJ2-3; 10 bases agree with TRBD2. J was trimmed by 0 bases and V by 0 bases; bases with no gene match: 21. This CDR3 has 23 amino acids. Germline loops: CDR1 SGHTA, CDR2 FQGTGA. CDR3 nucleotides: TGTGCCAGCAGCTTAACCCCTTCACTAGGTAGCGGGAGGCCTCTCGCTAGCACAGATACGCAGTATTTT. Translating gives CASSLTPSLGSGRPLASTDTQYF. The whole variable domain, remainder taken from reference TRBV7-3 and TRBJ2-3, is GAGVSQTPSNKVTEKGKYVELRCDPISGHTALYWYRQSLGQGPEFLIYFQGTGAADDSGLPNDRFFAVRPEGSVSTLKIQRTERGDSAVYLCASSLTPSLGSGRPLASTDTQYFGPGTRLTVL.

The V and J genes are TRBV27 and TRBJ1-2; a weak D match, TRBD1 (6 bases). V lost 3 bases and J lost 5, with 13 bases in between. Germline V lookup: CDR1 MNHEY, CDR2 SMNVEV (reference sequence). This CDR3 spans 14 amino acids. Written as DNA, the CDR3 is TGTGCCAGCAGTTTTTGGGGGGCTGGGTATGGCTACACCTTC. This translates into CASSFWGAGYGYTF.

This clone was picked up one time. V gene TRBV6-6 combines with J gene TRBJ1-2; the D gene is possibly TRBD1 (6 bases). Germline assignment: CDR1 MNHNY and CDR2 SVGAGI (reference sequence). The V end was cut by 7 bases, the J end by 4 bases, with 13 bases between. This CDR3 contains 13 residues. The CDR3 region has the DNA TGTGCCAGCACTCTTCTGGACAGCTATGGCTACACCTTC. This sequence encodes CASTLLDSYGYTF.

This clone was seen only a few times. The chain carries TRBV12-5 and TRBJ2-7; either TRBD1 or TRBD2 may supply D (5 bases each). Germline CDR1 LGHNT, CDR2 FRNRAP. The CDR3 covers 12 residues. The CDR3: CATGTASYEQYF. The DNA for the CDR3 is TGTGCAACCGGGACGGCCTCCTACGAGCAGTACTTC.

The chain recombines TRBV27 with TRBJ1-3; weak D call: TRBD1 (6 bases). The ends were cut back, 6 bases at V and 4 bases at J, with 10 bases in the middle. Germline V lookup: CDR1 MNHEY, CDR2 SMNVEV (reference sequence). This CDR3 region has 13 residues. CDR3 sequence (DNA): TGTGCCAGCAGGACAGGACGAGGAAACACCATATATTTT. Amino acids: CASRTGRGNTIYF.

The chain joins TRBV9 to TRBJ2-3; 10 bases are a match to TRBD2. CDR1 is SGDLS and CDR2 is YYNGEE in the germline V gene. This CDR3 comprises 16 residues. Trimming removed 3 bases from V and 1 base from J; junction bases left unmatched: 5. CDR3 DNA: TGTGCCAGCAGCGCCCTAGCGGGAGTTGGCACAGATACGCAGTATTTT. Its translation is CASSALAGVGTDTQYF.